Sequencing of this TCR beta chain was carried out in a study of response to subunit inactivated influenza vaccine (dated by TCRdb to the late 2010s). For context, the study as a whole: Deep quantitative profiling of the T cell receptor repertoire was used in the study to follow responses to a trivalent subunit inactivated influenza vaccine.

Points on this clonotype: Its antigen is still unknown. No per-base quality is available; no much larger clone lies one base away.

As encoded in the germline V gene, CDR1 is MDHEN while CDR2 is SYDVKM. Spanning cysteine to phenylalanine, the CDR3 consists of 16 amino acids. CDR3 DNA only is kept here, 48 bases in frame from base 1. For this chain, trimming is 6 bases at the V end and 4 bases at the J end, and the number of junction bases without a gene match is 10. Study-wide conclusions, independent of this receptor: The authors proposed that each seasonal influenza vaccination may bring in only a limited number of new T cells.

Receptors were amplified or captured by RT-PCR. Sequencing used an Illumina HiSeq 2500. Clones were called with MiXCR by TCRdb after fastp trimmed the public reads at Q25, and only in-frame beta chains were retained. Each entry merges the rows of one CDR3 protein and shows their most common DNA and genes. The sample yields more than 550,000 distinct CDR3 sequences; roughly 10% were counted once. The ten largest clones add up to 9.5% to 13% of the sample. The sample consisted of PBMCs from blood, taken on the day of vaccination. Rearrangement joined TRBV28 to TRBJ2-5; a stretch of 11 junction bases matches TRBD1. The TCR originated in a man aged 45-60 years who received an inactivated influenza vaccine. Donor details come from another sample of the same person, matched by shared clones. The CDR3 loop reads CASSLLPGQGGETQYF. The DNA is as follows: TGTGCCAGCAGCCTGCTTCCGGGACAGGGGGGAGAGACCCAGTACTTC.